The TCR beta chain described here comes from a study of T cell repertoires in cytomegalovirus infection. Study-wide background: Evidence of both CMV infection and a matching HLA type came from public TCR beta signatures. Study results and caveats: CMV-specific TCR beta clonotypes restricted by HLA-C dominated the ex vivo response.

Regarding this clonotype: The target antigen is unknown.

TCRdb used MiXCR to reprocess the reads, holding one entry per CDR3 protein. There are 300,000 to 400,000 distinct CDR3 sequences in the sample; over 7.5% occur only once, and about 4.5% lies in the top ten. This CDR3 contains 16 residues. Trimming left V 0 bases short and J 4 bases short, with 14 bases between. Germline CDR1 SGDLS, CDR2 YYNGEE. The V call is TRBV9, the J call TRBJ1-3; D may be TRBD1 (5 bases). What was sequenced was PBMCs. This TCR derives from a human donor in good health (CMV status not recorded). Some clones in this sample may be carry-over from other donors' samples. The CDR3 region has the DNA TGTGCCAGCAGCGTAGGTCGGGGGAATTCCGGAAACACCATATATTTT. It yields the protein CASSVGRGNSGNTIYF.